These 15 T cell receptor beta chains came from one sample sequenced in a study of T cells in tuberculosis. Libraries were prepared by immunoSEQ multiplex PCR; TCRdb keeps only in-frame clonotypes and omits some of them. The table has about 32,000 clones, approximately 95% seen once. The source material was PBMCs. All receptors derive from a donor between 10 and 35 years old with latent tuberculosis or without tuberculosis infection.

This clone was recorded only once. This rearrangement joins TRBV25-1 to TRBJ1-1, with D maybe TRBD1 (5 bases). The germline V gene has CDR1 MGHDK and CDR2 SYGVNS. Trimming stripped 4 bases from V and 7 bases from J, with 10 bases between. The CDR3 covers 12 residues. The CDR3 nucleotides are TGTGCCAGCAGTGGAAGACAGTTTGAAGCTTTCTTT. Translation gives CASSGRQFEAFF.

This chain links TRBV7-9 with TRBJ2-5; D might be TRBD2 (5 bases). Germline CDR1 is SEHNR and CDR2 is FQNEAQ (reference sequence). The CDR3 loop spans 13 amino acids. V was shortened by 3 bases and J by 1 base, with 6 bases between the two germline ends. The CDR3 reads CASSLRAQETQYF. CDR3 DNA: TGTGCCAGCAGCTTGAGGGCCCAAGAGACCCAGTACTTC. The full variable domain, in which reference TRBV7-9 and TRBJ2-5 provide the parts outside the CDR3, is DTGVSQNPRHKITKRGQNVTFRCDPISEHNRLYWYRQTLGQGPEFLTYFQNEAQLEKSRLLSDRFSAERPKGSFSTLEIQRTEQGDSAMYLCASSLRAQETQYFGPGTRLLVL.

V gene TRBV6-1 combines with J gene TRBJ2-4; TRBD2 aligns across 7 bases. CDR3 length: 17 residues. Germline V gene sequence: CDR1 MNHNS, CDR2 SASEGT. V trimming: 3 bases; J trimming: 0 bases; junction bases outside the gene matches: 8. CDR3 sequence: CASSEGSGVSAKNIQYF. DNA for the CDR3: TGTGCCAGCAGTGAGGGAAGCGGGGTATCAGCCAAAAACATTCAGTACTTC.

The gene calls are TRBV13 and TRBJ2-7; a weak D match, TRBD1 (6 bases). V gave up 5 bases and J gave up 9 bases, with 20 bases separating them. The germline V gene has CDR1 PRHDT and CDR2 FYEKMQ (reference sequence). There are 14 residues in the CDR3. The CDR3 sequence is CASSQTRQVLGQYF. The CDR3 DNA is TGTGCCAGCAGCCAAACCAGACAGGTTCTTGGGCAGTACTTC.

The J gene is TRBJ1-2, the V gene TRBV5-1; 7 bases are a match to TRBD1. CDR3 size: 14 residues. V was clipped by 6 bases and J by 7 bases; unmatched bases: 12. CDR1 is SGHRS and CDR2 is YFSETQ in the germline V gene. CDR3 in DNA: TGCGCCAGCAAACCGACAGGGCGACTTATTGGCTACACCTTC. It codes for CASKPTGRLIGYTF.

This chain links TRBV19 with TRBJ2-5, with a weak D call TRBD2 (6 bases). There are 13 residues in the CDR3. V dropped 2 bases and J dropped 5 bases, with 9 bases sitting between them. Germline V gene data show CDR1 as LNHDA and CDR2 as SQIVND (reference sequence). As DNA, the CDR3 is TGTGCCAGTAGTATAAGGGAGGCCGAGACCCAGTACTTC. This gives the protein CASSIREAETQYF.

The V and J genes are TRBV6-5 and TRBJ1-1; D not certain. The germline CDR1 and CDR2 sequences are MNHEY and SVGAGI. This CDR3 contains 13 residues. The V end was cut by 6 bases, the J end by 3 bases, with 11 bases between. Here the CDR3 reads CASSPRRDTEAFF. The DNA of the CDR3 is TGTGCCAGCAGCCCCAGGCGAGACACTGAAGCTTTCTTT.

This clone has a handful of counts. The J gene is TRBJ1-3, the V gene TRBV6-6; 9 bases are shared with TRBD1. The CDR3 is 16 residues long. Germline CDR1 and CDR2: MNHNY and SVGAGI (reference sequence). Trimming removed 6 bases from V and 4 bases from J; junction bases left unmatched: 10. CDR3 residues: CASRQQGAPVGNTIYF. CDR3 nucleotides: TGTGCCAGCAGACAACAGGGGGCGCCGGTCGGAAACACCATATATTTT.

This chain uses TRBV6-5 with TRBJ1-1, with D tentatively TRBD1 (5 bases). The germline CDR1 and CDR2 sequences are MNHEY and SVGAGI. V lost 5 bases to trimming and J lost 1 base, with 5 bases between them. The CDR3 contains 12 residues. The CDR3 DNA follows: TGTGCCAGCAGTACAGGGAACACTGAAGCTTTCTTT. This gives the protein CASSTGNTEAFF.

CDR3 amino acids: CASSHNRERTYNEQFF. The CDR3, as DNA: TGCGCCAGCAGCCATAACAGGGAACGGACCTACAATGAGCAGTTCTTC. This sequence joins TRBV4-1 and TRBJ2-1; D is possibly TRBD1 (6 bases). Per germline, CDR1 MGHRA and CDR2 YSYEKL. The V gene lost 3 bases and the J gene lost 2 bases, with 14 bases spanning the gap. This CDR3 is 16 amino acids long.

The chain employs TRBV5-1 and TRBJ2-5; a possible D gene is TRBD1 (6 bases). The CDR3 totals 12 residues. Deletions cut 2 bases from V and 4 bases from J, with 6 bases between. Germline V gene lookup returns CDR1 SGHRS and CDR2 YFSETQ. The CDR3, as DNA: TGCGCCAGCAGCTTACAGGGAGAGACCCAGTACTTC. Encoded protein: CASSLQGETQYF.

This clone was counted once. The chain joins TRBV25-1 to TRBJ1-1, with TRBD1 matching 9 bases. V gave up 1 base and J gave up 11 bases; unmatched junction bases: 2. The CDR3 covers 12 residues. Germline lookup yields CDR1 MGHDK and CDR2 SYGVNS. The CDR3 DNA is TGTGCCAGCAGTGAATGGGACAGGGTTGCTTTCTTT. It specifies CASSEWDRVAFF.

The V call is TRBV29-1, the J call TRBJ1-4, with D unresolved. The CDR3 has 13 residues. Germline V gene sequence: CDR1 SQVTM, CDR2 ANQGSEA. Trimming stripped 4 bases from V and 8 bases from J, with 14 bases between. Here the CDR3 reads CSVGALGWEKLFF. The CDR3, as DNA: TGCAGCGTTGGGGCCCTGGGCTGGGAAAAACTGTTTTTT.

The V gene is TRBV19, the J gene TRBJ1-5, with TRBD1 identical over 9 bases. Germline CDR1 is LNHDA and CDR2 is SQIVND (reference sequence). The CDR3 loop spans 13 amino acids. V gave up 9 bases and J gave up 4 bases; unmatched junction bases: 4. The CDR3 here is CASSGTGNQPQHF. DNA of the CDR3: TGTGCCAGCTCCGGGACAGGGAATCAGCCCCAGCATTTT.

The genes are TRBV5-1 and TRBJ2-5, with no clear D. V was shortened by 1 base and J by 4 bases, with 11 bases between the two germline ends. The CDR3 contains 14 residues. Germline V CDR1 and CDR2: SGHRS, YFSETQ. CDR3 DNA: TGCGCCAGCAGCTTGCAGGCTGGTGGAGAGACCCAGTACTTC. Its translation: CASSLQAGGETQYF.